This T cell receptor (beta chain) emerged from a study of T cells expressing NK-cell markers. Germline CDR1 reads LNHNV; CDR2 reads YYDKDF (reference sequence). The CDR3 spans 19 residues. One entry per CDR3 protein, without DNA, is what TCRdb gives after re-calling the 5' RACE reads. The table lists 550,000 to 600,000 distinct CDR3 sequences, with around 3.3% in the top ten. The sequence was obtained from a man younger than 30 in good health. Sequenced sample: blood T cells: a sorted CD56 or NKG2C T cell subset, CD4+ or CD8+ T cells, or bulk PBMC T cells (not recorded which). The chain combines TRBV15 with TRBJ2-3; TCRdb lists TRBD2, though no DNA is available to test this call. The CDR3 sequence is CATSRELGVAGGPTDTQYF.